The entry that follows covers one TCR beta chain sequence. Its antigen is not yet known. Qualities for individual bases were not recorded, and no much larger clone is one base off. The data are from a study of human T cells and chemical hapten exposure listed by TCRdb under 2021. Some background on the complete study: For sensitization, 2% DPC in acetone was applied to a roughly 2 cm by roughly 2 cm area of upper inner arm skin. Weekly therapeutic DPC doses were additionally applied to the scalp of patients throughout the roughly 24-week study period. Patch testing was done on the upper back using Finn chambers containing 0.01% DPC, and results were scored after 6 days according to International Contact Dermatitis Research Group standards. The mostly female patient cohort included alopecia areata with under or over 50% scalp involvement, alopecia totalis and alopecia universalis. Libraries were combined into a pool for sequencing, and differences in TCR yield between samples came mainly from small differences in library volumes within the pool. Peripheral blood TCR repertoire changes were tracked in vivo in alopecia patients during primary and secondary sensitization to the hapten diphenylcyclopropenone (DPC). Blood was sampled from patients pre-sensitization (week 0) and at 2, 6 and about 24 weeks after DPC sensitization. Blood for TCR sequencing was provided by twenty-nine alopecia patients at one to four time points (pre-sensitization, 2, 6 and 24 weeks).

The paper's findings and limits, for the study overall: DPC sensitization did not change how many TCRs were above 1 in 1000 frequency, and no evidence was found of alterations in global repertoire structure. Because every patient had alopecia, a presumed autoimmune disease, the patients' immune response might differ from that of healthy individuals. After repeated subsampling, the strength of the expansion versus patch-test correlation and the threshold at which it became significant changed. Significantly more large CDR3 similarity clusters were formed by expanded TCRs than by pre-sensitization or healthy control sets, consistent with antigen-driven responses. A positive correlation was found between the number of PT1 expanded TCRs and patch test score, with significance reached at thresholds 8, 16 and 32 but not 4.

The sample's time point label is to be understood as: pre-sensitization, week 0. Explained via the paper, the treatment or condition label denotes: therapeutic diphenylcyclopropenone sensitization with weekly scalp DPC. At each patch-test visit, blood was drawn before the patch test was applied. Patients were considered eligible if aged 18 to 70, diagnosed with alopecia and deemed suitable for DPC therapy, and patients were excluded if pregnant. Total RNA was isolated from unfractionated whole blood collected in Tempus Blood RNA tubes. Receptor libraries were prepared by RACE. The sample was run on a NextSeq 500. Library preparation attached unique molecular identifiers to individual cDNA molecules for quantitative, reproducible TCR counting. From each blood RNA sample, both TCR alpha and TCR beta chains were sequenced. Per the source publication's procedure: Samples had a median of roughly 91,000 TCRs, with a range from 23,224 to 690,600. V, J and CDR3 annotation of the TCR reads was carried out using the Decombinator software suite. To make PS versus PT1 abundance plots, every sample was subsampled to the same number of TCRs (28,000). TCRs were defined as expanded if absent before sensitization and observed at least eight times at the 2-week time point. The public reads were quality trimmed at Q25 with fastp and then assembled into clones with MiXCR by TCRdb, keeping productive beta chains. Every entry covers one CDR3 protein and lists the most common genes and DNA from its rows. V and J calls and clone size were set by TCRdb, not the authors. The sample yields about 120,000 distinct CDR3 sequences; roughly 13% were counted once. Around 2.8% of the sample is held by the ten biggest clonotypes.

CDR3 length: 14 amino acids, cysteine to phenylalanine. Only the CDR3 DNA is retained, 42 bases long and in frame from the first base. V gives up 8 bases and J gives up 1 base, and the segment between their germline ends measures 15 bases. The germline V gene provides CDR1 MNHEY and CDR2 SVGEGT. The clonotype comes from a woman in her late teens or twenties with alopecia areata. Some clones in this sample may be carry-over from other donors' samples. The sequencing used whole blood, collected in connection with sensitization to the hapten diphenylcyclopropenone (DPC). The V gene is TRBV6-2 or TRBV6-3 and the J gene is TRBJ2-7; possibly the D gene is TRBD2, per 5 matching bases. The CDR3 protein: CASFPEQRSYEQYF. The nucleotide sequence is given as TGTGCCAGCTTTCCGGAGCAGCGGTCCTACGAGCAGTACTTC.